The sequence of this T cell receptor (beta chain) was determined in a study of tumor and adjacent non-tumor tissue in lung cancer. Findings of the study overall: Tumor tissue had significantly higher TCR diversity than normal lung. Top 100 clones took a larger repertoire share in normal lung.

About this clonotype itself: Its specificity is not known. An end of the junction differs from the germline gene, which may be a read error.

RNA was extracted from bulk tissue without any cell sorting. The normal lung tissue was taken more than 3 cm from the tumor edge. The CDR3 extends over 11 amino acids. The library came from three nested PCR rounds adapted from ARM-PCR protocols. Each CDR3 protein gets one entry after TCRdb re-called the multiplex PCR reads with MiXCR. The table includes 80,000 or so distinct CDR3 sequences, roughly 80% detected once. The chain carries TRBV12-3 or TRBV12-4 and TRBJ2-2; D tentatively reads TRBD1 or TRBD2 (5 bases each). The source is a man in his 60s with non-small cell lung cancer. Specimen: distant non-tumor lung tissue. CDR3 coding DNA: TGTTCCAGCAGTTTCGACGGGGACCTGTTTTTT. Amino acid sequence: CSSSFDGDLFF.